Included here is one T cell receptor beta chain sequence, with context. Only a few counts were recorded for this clonotype. Its antigen has not been determined. No base quality information exists; no much larger clone differs at one position. The data belong to a study of blood T cells in healthy people across ages (dated by TCRdb to between 2015 and 2017). Regarding the study in general: Template switching captured roughly one uniquely barcoded TCR beta cDNA molecule per two T cells in model experiments. The study measured age-related changes in TCR beta repertoire diversity using deep sequencing normalized with unique cDNA molecular identifiers. To avoid experimental bias, donors of different ages were distributed randomly across sequencing lanes. Two additional independent replicas of 1 million unique cDNA reads from the same blood draw were analyzed for two donors (one aged 18 to 30 and one aged 80 or older). The donors were split into four age groups: young (average about 16 years), middle-aged (roughly 39), aged (approximately 60) and long-lived (roughly 86). The full study reports these points: Observed TCR beta diversity correlated strongly with the percentage of naive T cells measured by flow cytometry. Compared with the aged group, more naive CD4+ T cells, fewer expanded clones and increased TCR diversity were shown by the long-lived group, suggesting age selection. Donor CMV infection status was unknown, potentially confounding age-related changes in expanded clonotypes. Observed TCR beta diversity per million T cells fell roughly linearly with age, and a significant reduction was already apparent by age around 39. Because profiling used bulk unsorted PBMCs, naive and antigen-experienced compartments could not be compared conclusively. Estimates of total diversity based on one million sequenced T cells were regarded as lower bounds and as underestimates.

Systemically healthy Caucasian individuals from Russia, about 38 in total and aged about 6 to 90 years, were included as donors. Each donor gave ten milliliters of peripheral blood, collected into EDTA-treated Vacutainer tubes. Ficoll-Paque density-gradient centrifugation was used to isolate PBMCs, with at least 7 million per sample. Trizol reagent was used to extract total RNA from the PBMCs, yielding at least 6 micrograms per sample. The percentages of naive CD45RAhigh/CD27high T cells were determined by flow cytometry on a PBMC aliquot from every donor. From the cysteine up to the phenylalanine, the CDR3 has a length of 18 residues. The read is trimmed to its CDR3 DNA, 54 bases read in frame from base 1. The germline V gene provides CDR1 SGHVS and CDR2 FQNEAQ. Cut back by 1 base and 2 bases, the V and J ends lie 18 bases apart. Library method: 5' RACE. A second roughly 6 to 12 cycle PCR used a sample-barcoded 5' primer and a J-beta primer mix. A unique molecular identifier was introduced onto each TCR beta cDNA molecule by a template-switch 5' adaptor carrying 12 random nucleotides. Each sample yielded at least 3 million CDR3-containing paired-end reads. The Mint cDNA synthesis kit, primed by a TRBC-specific oligonucleotide, was used to synthesize first-strand cDNA from all RNA. Following uracil-DNA glycosylase treatment, a first 18-cycle PCR with universal primers M1SS and BC2_uni_R was performed on all cDNA. The original pipeline was this. Normalization of each sample was performed by random selection of 1 million high-quality reads, each carrying a distinct molecular identifier. Instead of being binned into consensus sequences, reads with shared molecular identifiers were discarded. CDR3 identification, clonotype clustering and error correction used MiTCR with a Q25 quality threshold and the strictest error-elimination algorithm. Lower-bound total TCR beta diversity was estimated with a nonparametric unseen species model using Euler transformation. The public sequencing data were trimmed at Q25 with fastp and processed into clonotypes with MiXCR by TCRdb, which kept only in-frame beta chains. Each record represents a unique CDR3 protein, reported with the most common genes and DNA among its rows. The V and J calls here are based on TCRdb, not the publication. For this sample the table gives 1,800,000 or so distinct CDR3 sequences, of which 39% were detected only once. The top ten constitute roughly 24% of the sample.

The source of this sequence is a human donor in good health. The sequence links TRBV7-8 to TRBJ1-5; TRBD1 is a possible D gene, resting on 6 matching bases. The sequenced material came from blood. The CDR3 reads as follows: CASSLDERGALGNQPQHF. At the DNA level, the sequence is TGTGCCAGCAGCTTAGATGAGAGGGGGGCGTTGGGCAATCAGCCCCAGCATTTT.